This T cell receptor (beta chain) was recovered during a study of blood T cells in healthy people across ages. The use of a sample-barcoded 5' primer and a J-beta primer mix characterized a second PCR of about 6 to 11 cycles. TCRdb reanalysed the 5' RACE reads using MiXCR and keeps one entry per CDR3 protein. The table has approximately 800,000 distinct CDR3 sequences, less than 60% seen once. The sequenced material came from blood. This sequence originates from an elderly man in good health.

The CDR3 here is CASSHLLAGGGNEQFF. In DNA form, the CDR3 reads TGCGCCAGCAGCCACCTACTAGCGGGAGGAGGGAATGAGCAGTTCTTC. The rearrangement links TRBV4-3 to TRBJ2-1; 12 nucleotides agree with TRBD2. Germline trimming cut 3 bases from V and 7 bases from J; bases unmatched to any gene: 7. There are 16 residues in the CDR3. CDR1 and CDR2 from the germline V gene are LGHNA and YSLEER.